Below, one T cell receptor beta chain is given with its context. This clonotype appeared many times. The specificity of this receptor is unknown. No base-level quality is on record; no much larger clone is a single base apart. Library preparation was by multiplex PCR. The instrument given in TCRdb is Illumina HiSeq 4000. TCR beta libraries were built with iRepertoire HTBI primers and Arm-PCR amplification of CDR3 regions. Before sequencing, the PCR products underwent gel purification. The published analysis was carried out like this. A total of 62 TRBV and more than twelve TRBJ segments were identified across samples and were used for gene usage analysis of CDR3 amino acid clonotypes. COPE and FqMerger were used to merge filtered high-quality paired reads into contigs. BLAST was used to align contigs to IMGT TRBV, TRBD and TRBJ reference genes, with CDR3 defined following IMGT. Highly expanded clones were defined as clonotypes with a frequency above 0.1%. Shannon entropy was used to measure repertoire diversity, and the Gini coefficient was used to measure V-J evenness. Public clonotypes were defined as clonotypes shared by more than one individual. TCRdb trimmed the raw reads at Q25, called clones with MiXCR and kept productive beta chains. When rows share a CDR3 protein, they turn into one entry using the most common DNA and genes. What appears here as the V and J calls and clone size reflects TCRdb's work, not the paper's. This sample holds around 460,000 distinct CDR3 sequences; 14% were observed only once. The ten largest clones add up to approximately 17% of the sample.

The data are from a study of regulatory T cells in long-lasting Graves disease (dated by TCRdb to the early 2020s). Describing the broader study: Patients with newly diagnosed Graves' disease had been on antithyroid drugs for under 3 months. This study used TCR sequencing and RNA sequencing of peripheral blood to compare persistent Graves' disease patients against newly diagnosed Graves' disease patients. A total of around 35 samples underwent TCR sequencing, from about 13 patients with persistent Graves' disease and some 20 patients with newly diagnosed Graves' disease. The study was registered as a clinical trial and conducted in China. General study outcomes and caveats: Compared with newly diagnosed patients, persistent Graves' disease patients had lower TCR Shannon entropy and fewer highly expanded clones, which suggests clonal expansion. Persistent disease showed preferential use of TRBV28, TRBJ1-2 and TRBJ2-5, whereas newly diagnosed disease favored TRBV20-1 and TRBJ2-1. Only the TCR beta chain was sequenced and analyzed. Persistent patients shared more public clonotypes among themselves (around 2,500) than newly diagnosed patients did (more than 950). The authors noted that the small sample size was a limitation that may lower accuracy. Peripheral blood alone was examined, since thyroid tissue, which constituted the primary lesion, could not be accessed.

The V end loses 3 bases and the J end loses 2 bases, and a stretch of 11 bases separates them. Inclusive of the bounding cysteine and phenylalanine, the CDR3 is 14 residues long. Only CDR3 DNA remains: 42 bases, in frame from the first base. CDR1 and CDR2 are drawn from the germline V gene (reference sequence): MNHEY, SMNVEV. The time point label for this specimen denotes: newly diagnosed GD, antithyroid drugs for less than 3 months. For both TCR sequencing and RNA sequencing, RNA was extracted from PBMCs using TRIzol. Graves' disease was diagnosed according to American Thyroid Association guidelines. Recruitment of patients was carried out at an endocrinology department in Xi'an, China. Each patient gave approximately 10 milliliters of peripheral blood, collected in an EDTA anticoagulant tube. PBMCs were isolated by Ficoll Paque Plus density gradient separation without further T cell sorting. An Agilent 2100 Bioanalyzer and agarose gel were used to check RNA quality, and a NanoDrop 2000 was used to measure RNA concentration.

The sample was also linked to a second study, of T cells in Graves' hyperthyroidism and ophthalmopathy. That second report states: A patient counted as having stable Graves' hyperthyroidism if no progression to ophthalmopathy occurred over 18 months of follow-up. Hyperthyroidism patients were newly diagnosed, had a disease duration of under 2 months, and were aged 18 to 65 years. The study excluded patients with uncontrolled infections, other autoimmune diseases, pregnancy or lactation. Diagnoses were established on the basis of clinical symptoms, serum thyroxine and TRAb, thyroid ultrasound, and orbital computed tomography. The TCR CDR3 was subjected to a first round of RT-PCR using the HTBI primer set and the Qiagen OneStep RT-PCR kit. Most expanded thyroid clonotypes (frequency above 0.001) were also detected in blood, a finding suggesting that blood repertoires may reflect thyroid immune responses. Ophthalmopathy was separated from stable hyperthyroidism by a 13 V-J signature model, with around 88% sensitivity and roughly 81% specificity obtained in cross-validation and 80%/75% obtained in testing. In validation, the model predicted progression to ophthalmopathy with approximately 71% sensitivity and 72% to 75% specificity, a median of about 6.7 months before onset. To identify TCR V-J signatures that set the groups apart, the researchers used a discovery cohort of 100 patients, made up of under 50 with Graves' ophthalmopathy and some 60 with stable Graves' hyperthyroidism. Prospective prediction of ophthalmopathy was tested in an independent validation cohort consisting of roughly 20 hyperthyroidism patients and over 15 patients who later progressed to ophthalmopathy. For training and testing, the roughly 100 patients in the discovery cohort were randomly divided in a 7:3 ratio. The study also compared thyroid tissue and blood T-cell repertoires from about 6 Graves' hyperthyroidism patients. After blood sampling, hyperthyroidism patients were treated with methimazole at a starting dose of 30 mg daily, and ophthalmopathy patients were treated with high-dose intravenous methylprednisolone. The libraries were constructed in a second round of multiplex PCR and then size-selected and purified. Libraries were sequenced paired-end with 100 bp reads on an Illumina HiSeq2000. SOAPnuke was used to process the raw data, removing reads that contained adapters or uncalled bases, had a mean Phred below 15, or lacked an exact match to the constant primer or identifier. COPE v1.2.5 was used to merge high-quality paired reads, and clonotypes were defined as unique nucleotide sequences. MiTCR v1.1 was used to align clonotypes to the IMGT TRBV, TRBD and TRBJ reference segments. Only V-J combinations with frequency above 0.0001, covering approximately 99% of repertoires, were analysed. The TCS score was defined as the ratio of F50 (clonal expansion) to E x V (chaos), calculated using BLOSUM62-based TCRdist between CDR3 peptides within each V-J. Welch's t-statistics and random forest reduced around 510 V-J features to 13, which were used in a naive Bayes classifier (R e1071). Sample size was not statistically predetermined, and blinding of investigators to group allocation was not performed. The paper describes TCR Vbeta CDR3 sequencing of about 140 peripheral blood samples, made up of 43 ophthalmopathy patients, around 78 hyperthyroidism patients and about 17 progressor patients.

This specimen consisted of peripheral blood mononuclear cells (PBMCs), obtained at new diagnosis, from a patient treated with antithyroid drugs. The source of this sequence is a woman between 45 and 65 years old with Graves disease. Donor details come from another sample of the same person, matched by shared clones. The rearrangement joined TRBV27 to TRBJ2-7; TRBD2 is possibly the D segment (6 matching bases). The nucleotides are TGTGCCAGCAGTTTCTCGGGAGACCCCTACGAGCAGTACTTC. This encodes CASSFSGDPYEQYF.